The 14 T cell receptor beta chains below come from one sample, sequenced in a study of T cell responses to AZD1222 COVID-19 vaccine. Data came from immunoSEQ multiplex PCR; TCRdb stores just in-frame clones and leaves some out. The sample yields about 140,000 clones, about 90% seen once. The sequences come from peripheral blood, collected on day 0 of AZD1222 vaccination. The receptors shown here come from an adult in good health.

This clone appeared a single time. The rearrangement uses TRBV6-1 and TRBJ2-4, with D perhaps TRBD2 (6 bases). Germline V CDR1 and CDR2: MNHNS, SASEGT. The CDR3 spans 15 residues. Trimming took off 1 base at V and 1 base at J, with 8 bases between the two ends. The CDR3 DNA sequence: TGTGCCAGCAGTGAAGGGAGGGATGCCAAAAACATTCAGTACTTC. Encoded protein: CASSEGRDAKNIQYF.

The chain links TRBV5-6 to TRBJ2-3; 11 nucleotides align to TRBD1. Germline V gene data show CDR1 as SGHDT and CDR2 as YYEEEE. The trim removed 0 bases at V and 6 bases at J, leaving 15 bases unmatched. The CDR3 is made up of 19 amino acids. The CDR3 DNA is TGTGCCAGCAGCTTGGCGCATAGACGAGGACAGGGGGCATTGGATACGCAGTATTTT. Translation: CASSLAHRRGQGALDTQYF.

The J gene is TRBJ1-6, the V gene TRBV4-2, with D possibly being TRBD1 (5 bases). V gave up 2 bases and J gave up 10 bases, with 12 bases separating them. CDR1 and CDR2 (germline): LGHNA, YNFKEQ. This CDR3 is built from 14 residues. The CDR3 reads CASSQPDIRSPLHF. CDR3 sequence (DNA): TGTGCCAGCAGCCAACCGGACATAAGATCACCCCTCCACTTT.

The CDR3 protein is CASSFSKPGLLLGYEQYF. CDR3 nucleotides: TGTGCCAGCAGTTTTTCTAAGCCGGGACTACTCTTAGGATACGAGCAGTACTTC. This chain uses TRBV27 with TRBJ2-7; 7 bases are a match to TRBD2. Trimming cost V 3 bases and J 4 bases; bases outside gene matches: 18. The CDR3 is 18 residues long. The germline V gene encodes CDR1 MNHEY and CDR2 SMNVEV (reference sequence).

The chain is built from TRBV5-4 and TRBJ2-7, with 9 bases lining up with TRBD2. CDR1 SGHNT and CDR2 YYREEE come from the germline V gene (reference sequence). The length of the CDR3 is 16 residues. V lost 4 bases, J lost 5 bases, and 13 bases stayed unmatched. The CDR3, as DNA: TGTGCCAGCAGCCTCGTCGGCGGGCTAGCGGGAAACGAGCAGTACTTC. Protein sequence: CASSLVGGLAGNEQYF.

The rearrangement joins TRBV7-2 to TRBJ2-7, with D tentatively TRBD2 (5 bases). From germline, CDR1 is SGHTA and CDR2 FQGNSA. CDR3 length equals 13 residues. Trimming cost V 1 base and J 5 bases, with 9 bases left between them. CDR3 sequence: CASSLDPSNEQYF. The CDR3 DNA follows: TGTGCCAGCAGCTTAGATCCTAGCAACGAGCAGTACTTC.

The V and J genes are TRBV2 and TRBJ1-4; no reliable D call. V was clipped by 4 bases and J by 7 bases, with 10 bases between them. Germline-derived CDR1 and CDR2 are SNHLY and FYNNEI. This CDR3 spans 13 amino acids. The CDR3 DNA reads TGTGCCAGCAGTGTGACGGCTGCTGAAAAACTGTTTTTT. Encoded protein: CASSVTAAEKLFF.

The V and J genes are TRBV29-1 and TRBJ2-5, with TRBD1 matching 10 bases. V dropped 5 bases and J dropped 5; count of bases not matched to a gene: 11. Germline-derived CDR1 and CDR2 are SQVTM and ANQGSEA. CDR3 size: 15 residues. CDR3 nucleotides: TGCAGCGTTTCGAGGGACAGGGGTAGAGGGGAGACCCAGTACTTC. Its translation: CSVSRDRGRGETQYF.

J is TRBJ2-7 and V is TRBV27; possible D gene TRBD2, 7 bases. Trimming pared 8 bases from V and 4 bases from J, leaving 18 bases between. Germline V gives CDR1 MNHEY, CDR2 SMNVEV (reference sequence). The CDR3 sequence is 14 residues long. The CDR3: CASAFGGGGYEQYF. CDR3 bases: TGTGCCAGCGCTTTCGGGGGAGGGGGTTACGAGCAGTACTTC.

The chain employs TRBV27 and TRBJ1-5; a possible D gene is TRBD1 (6 bases). From germline, CDR1 is MNHEY and CDR2 SMNVEV (reference sequence). The CDR3 loop spans 14 amino acids. V was pared by 3 bases and J by 2 bases, with 8 bases between. The CDR3 coding sequence is TGTGCCAGCAGTTTTAACAGGGGCAATCAGCCCCAGCATTTT. This translates into CASSFNRGNQPQHF.

This clone was seen only once. The DNA of the CDR3 is TGTGCCAGCAGCTTGGTAGGACTAGCGGTAAACAATGAGCAGTTCTTC. Protein: CASSLVGLAVNNEQFF. The V and J genes are TRBV5-8 and TRBJ2-1; 10 bases fit TRBD2. The V segment lost 0 bases and the J segment 5 bases; nucleotides outside the gene matches: 5. The germline V gene encodes CDR1 SGHTS and CDR2 YDEGEE. This CDR3 is built from 16 residues.

This sequence joins TRBV10-3 and TRBJ2-3; D assignment may be TRBD1 or TRBD2 (6 bases each). CDR3 length equals 15 residues. The germline CDR1 and CDR2 sequences are ENHRY and SYGVKD. V was trimmed by 10 bases and J by 1 base, leaving 18 bases between them. This CDR3 reads CATWPGEEGTDTQYF. DNA of the CDR3: TGTGCCACCTGGCCAGGGGAGGAGGGCACAGATACGCAGTATTTT.

The V gene is TRBV5-1, the J gene TRBJ1-2; D may be TRBD1 (6 bases). Germline V gene lookup returns CDR1 SGHRS and CDR2 YFSETQ. Trimming shortened V by 0 bases and J by 6 bases, and 18 bases separated the two germline ends. There are 16 residues in the CDR3. The CDR3 region has the DNA TGCGCCAGCAGCTTGGATGTCGCAGGGGCATACAATGGCTACACCTTC. Protein product: CASSLDVAGAYNGYTF. The full variable domain, rest sourced from reference TRBV5-1 and TRBJ1-2, is KAGVTQTPRYLIKTRGQQVTLSCSPISGHRSVSWYQQTPGQGLQFLFEYFSETQRNKGNFPGRFSGRQFSNSRSEMNVSTLELGDSALYLCASSLDVAGAYNGYTFGSGTRLTVV.

The chain links TRBV19 to TRBJ1-1; no definite D call. The germline V gene encodes CDR1 LNHDA and CDR2 SQIVND (reference sequence). V was pared by 5 bases and J by 0 bases, with 13 bases between. This CDR3 contains 15 residues. In DNA, the CDR3 is TGTGCCAGTAGTGAAGGGAGGTTTTTGAACACTGAAGCTTTCTTT. The encoded protein is CASSEGRFLNTEAFF.